This passage covers 8 T cell receptor beta chains from one sample sequenced in a study of lymphopenia after photon versus proton radiotherapy. The protocol was immunoSEQ multiplex PCR, while the TCRdb copy is restricted to in-frame clones and leaves out a portion. The sample records about 26,000 clones, 85% to 90% being singletons. This specimen was peripheral blood, taken from a patient treated with photon-based radiotherapy. These receptors were collected from a man in his thirties or forties with gastric cancer.

In this sample, this clone turned up once. The rearrangement links TRBV6-6 to TRBJ2-2; TRBD1 might be the D (6 bases). Germline CDR1 and CDR2: MNHNY and SVGAGI (reference sequence). V was trimmed by 6 bases and J by 5 bases, leaving 16 bases between them. The CDR3 length is 15 residues. CDR3 region: CASSLQGGLTGELFF. The CDR3 nucleotides are TGTGCCAGCAGCCTACAGGGTGGTCTGACCGGGGAGCTGTTTTTT.

This clone showed up just once. The chain links TRBV19 to TRBJ1-5; D remains ambiguous. The CDR3 runs to 14 residues. Trimming pared 7 bases from V and 0 bases from J, leaving 10 bases between. The germline gives CDR1 LNHDA, CDR2 SQIVND (reference sequence). The CDR3 coding sequence is TGTGCCAGTACGAAAGGAGCTAGCAATCAGCCCCAGCATTTT. Residues: CASTKGASNQPQHF.

The genes are TRBV6-5 and TRBJ1-5; no clear D gene. This CDR3 spans 13 amino acids. Germline CDR1 and CDR2: MNHEY and SVGAGI. V was shortened by 4 bases and J by 5 bases, with 9 bases between the two germline ends. The CDR3 nucleotides read TGTGCCAGCAGTTTGGGATTTGATCAGCCCCAGCATTTT. This codes for CASSLGFDQPQHF.

The rearrangement joins TRBV12-5 to TRBJ1-5; no definite D call. The CDR3 is made up of 15 amino acids. V shed 3 bases and J shed 2 bases, with 11 bases lying between them. Germline assignment: CDR1 LGHNT and CDR2 FRNRAP. The CDR3 coding sequence is TGTGCTAGTGGTTTTGGCGAGGCCGGCAATCAGCCCCAGCATTTT. The encoded protein is CASGFGEAGNQPQHF.

The V gene is TRBV25-1, the J gene TRBJ1-5, with D perhaps TRBD1 (6 bases). This CDR3 is built from 15 residues. Trimming took 8 bases from V and 4 from J, leaving 18 bases between them. Germline CDR1 and CDR2: MGHDK and SYGVNS. CDR3 DNA sequence: TGTGCCAGCGGCCCTGGAGACAGGTTTAATCAGCCCCAGCATTTT. Protein sequence: CASGPGDRFNQPQHF.

This clone turned up a few times. V and J are TRBV10-3 and TRBJ1-5; D gene uncertain. CDR3 length: 14 amino acids. Germline lookup yields CDR1 ENHRY and CDR2 SYGVKD. V was pared by 10 bases and J by 0 bases, with 13 bases between. CDR3: CATRSETSNQPQHF. CDR3 DNA: TGTGCCACCCGGTCCGAGACTAGCAATCAGCCCCAGCATTTT.

The chain carries TRBV6-5 and TRBJ1-6; the D gene is possibly TRBD1 (5 bases). CDR3 length: 14 residues. Germline lookup yields CDR1 MNHEY and CDR2 SVGAGI. Trimming pared 0 bases from V and 10 bases from J, leaving 10 bases between. CDR3 DNA: TGTGCCAGCAGTTACTCGACAGCCGGCTCACCCCTCCACTTT. Its translation: CASSYSTAGSPLHF.

This clone was counted between two and nine times. This chain joins TRBV27 and TRBJ1-5; D ambiguous. V was clipped by 6 bases and J by 5 bases, with 5 bases between them. This CDR3 is 11 amino acids long. Germline assignment: CDR1 MNHEY and CDR2 SMNVEV (reference sequence). CDR3 residues: CASSRDQPQHF. As DNA, the CDR3 is TGTGCCAGCAGCCGGGATCAGCCCCAGCATTTT.